Below, one T cell receptor beta chain is given with its context. Its antigen is not identified. This CDR3 spans 14 amino acids. In germline, CDR1 is DFQATT, CDR2 SNEGSKA (reference sequence). These data are taken from a study of T cells expressing NK-cell markers. The wider study: Sorted CD3+CD56+NKG2C+, CD3+CD56+NKG2C- and CD3+CD56-NKG2C+ T cells supplied TCR beta repertoires. Seven of the eight sequenced donors were classified as HCMV-seropositive, and one was classified as seronegative.

The study, taken as a whole, reports: The same clonotypes also predominated in the CD3+CD56-NKG2C+ fraction of a few donors. The dominant NKG2C+ clonotypes represented about 1.0-7.5% of CD8+ T cells in more than five donors.

TCRdb derives one entry per CDR3 protein from the 5' RACE reads, leaving out DNA. The sample's table shows about 460,000 distinct CDR3 sequences. The rearrangement links TRBV20-1 to TRBJ2-1; lacking DNA, the TRBD2 call made by TCRdb goes unchecked. The clonotype originates from a woman aged 45 to 65 in good health. The sequenced sample was blood T cells: a sorted CD56 or NKG2C T cell subset, CD4+ or CD8+ T cells, or bulk PBMC T cells (not recorded which). This chain's CDR3 is CSAGGGRIYNEQFF.